Listed here are 4 T cell receptor beta chains from one sample, sequenced in a study of vaccination and CD4 T cells after COVID-19. Oncomine TCR Beta short-read sequencing was applied to DNA from cultured CD4+ T cells. TCRdb used MiXCR to reprocess the PCR reads, holding one entry per CDR3 protein. The sample holds around 19,000 distinct CDR3 sequences, around 43% seen once. The treatment: roughly 10-day PBMC culture with coronavirus spike peptide pools or control peptides (ViraFEST assay). The antigens for these receptors are not known. The sample consisted of CD4+ T cells from blood, cultured in vitro. Source of these receptors: a human donor who had recovered from COVID-19.

The genes are TRBV7-2 and TRBJ2-1; 12 nucleotides align to TRBD2. The CDR3 is 17 residues long. Per germline, CDR1 SGHTA and CDR2 FQGNSA. V lost 2 bases, J lost 12 bases, and 14 bases stayed unmatched. The CDR3, as DNA: TGTGCCAGCAGCTTAAGCGGGGGGCTAGCGGGAGGGGACCGGCAGTTCTTC. Its translation is CASSLSGGLAGGDRQFF.

The chain recombines TRBV5-1 with TRBJ2-3, with 9 bases fitting TRBD2. This CDR3 is built from 16 residues. Trimming removed 0 bases from V and 3 bases from J; junction bases left unmatched: 5. Germline assignment: CDR1 SGHRS and CDR2 YFSETQ. CDR3 protein: CASSLGGLALTDTQYF. In nucleotides, the CDR3 is TGCGCCAGCAGCTTGGGGGGACTAGCCTTGACAGATACGCAGTATTTT.

The V gene is TRBV18, the J gene TRBJ2-7; 11 bases align to TRBD1. The CDR3 is made up of 15 amino acids. The germline gives CDR1 KGHSH, CDR2 LQKENI. Trimming cost V 4 bases and J 4 bases; bases outside gene matches: 6. CDR3 in amino acids: CASSRPGQGVYEQYF. The CDR3 DNA sequence: TGTGCCAGCTCACGCCCGGGACAGGGGGTTTACGAGCAGTACTTC.

The chain combines TRBV27 with TRBJ2-1; 15 bases align to TRBD2. This CDR3 is 19 amino acids long. J gave up 9 bases and V 4 bases, and 16 bases lay outside the gene matches. CDR1 and CDR2 (germline): MNHEY, SMNVEV (reference sequence). The CDR3 here is CASSSTIKPGLAGGPEQFF. Written as DNA, the CDR3 is TGTGCCAGCAGTTCGACAATAAAACCGGGACTAGCGGGGGGACCTGAGCAGTTCTTC.